Reported below is one T cell receptor (beta chain). V shed 5 bases and J shed 4 bases, with 15 bases lying between them. CDR3 length: 14 amino acids. Germline values: CDR1 MNHEY, CDR2 SVGAGI. This sample is drawn from a study of cytomegalovirus exposure and HLA in healthy donors. A roughly 120-subject validation cohort, separate from the approximately 610-subject first cohort, supplied the donors. The repertoire was sequenced with immunoSEQ multiplex PCR; TCRdb's copy has only in-frame clones and lacks some. In the table there are 55,000 to 65,000 clones, about nine tenths of which are singletons. The sequence derives from a man between 18 and 29 years old in good health and CMV-seronegative. The chain uses TRBV6-5 and TRBJ2-7, with TRBD2 as a possible D gene (5 bases). The material sequenced was PBMCs. The CDR3 DNA is TGTGCCAGCAGTCCCTCCGGGGAGAAATACGAGCAGTACTTC. This gives the protein CASSPSGEKYEQYF.